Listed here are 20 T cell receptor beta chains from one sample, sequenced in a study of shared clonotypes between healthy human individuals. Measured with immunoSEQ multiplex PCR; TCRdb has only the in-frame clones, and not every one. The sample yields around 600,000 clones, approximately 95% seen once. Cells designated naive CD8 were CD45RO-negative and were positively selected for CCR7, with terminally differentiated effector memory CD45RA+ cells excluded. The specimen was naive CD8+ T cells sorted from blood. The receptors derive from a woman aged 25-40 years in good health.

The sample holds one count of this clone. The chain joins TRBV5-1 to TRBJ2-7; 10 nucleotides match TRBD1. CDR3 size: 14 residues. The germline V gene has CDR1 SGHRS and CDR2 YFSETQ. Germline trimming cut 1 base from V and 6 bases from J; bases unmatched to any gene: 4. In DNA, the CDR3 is TGCGCCAGCAGCTTGACCGGGACAGGGGCCGAGCAGTACTTC. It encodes CASSLTGTGAEQYF.

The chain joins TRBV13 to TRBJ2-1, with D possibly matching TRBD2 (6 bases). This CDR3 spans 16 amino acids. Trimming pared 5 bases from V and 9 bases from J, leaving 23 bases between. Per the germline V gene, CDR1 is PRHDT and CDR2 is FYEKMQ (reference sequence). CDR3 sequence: CASSPPLAQPFGEQFF. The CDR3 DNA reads TGTGCCAGCAGCCCACCCCTAGCGCAACCTTTTGGTGAGCAGTTCTTC.

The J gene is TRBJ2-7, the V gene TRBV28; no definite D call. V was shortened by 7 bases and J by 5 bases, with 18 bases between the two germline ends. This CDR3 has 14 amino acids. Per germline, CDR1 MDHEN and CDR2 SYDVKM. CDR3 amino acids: CASTLRSDFHEQYF. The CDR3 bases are TGTGCCAGCACCCTACGAAGTGACTTTCACGAGCAGTACTTC.

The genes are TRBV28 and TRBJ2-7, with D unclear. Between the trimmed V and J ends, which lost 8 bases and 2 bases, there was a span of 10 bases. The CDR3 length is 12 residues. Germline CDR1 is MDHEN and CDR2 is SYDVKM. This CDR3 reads CASAAQTYEQYF. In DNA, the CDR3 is TGTGCCAGCGCCGCCCAGACCTACGAGCAGTACTTC.

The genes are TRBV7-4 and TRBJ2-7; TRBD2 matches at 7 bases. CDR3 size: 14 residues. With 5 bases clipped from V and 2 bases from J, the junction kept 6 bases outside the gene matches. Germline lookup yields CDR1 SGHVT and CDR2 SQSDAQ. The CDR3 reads CASSLVAGAYEQYF. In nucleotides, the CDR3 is TGTGCCAGCAGCCTGGTGGCGGGAGCCTACGAGCAGTACTTC. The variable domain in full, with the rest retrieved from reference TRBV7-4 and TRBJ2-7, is GAGVSQSPRYKVAKRGRDVALRCDSISGHVTLYWYRQTLGQGSEVLTYSQSDAQRDKSGRPSGRFSAERPERSVSTLKIQRTEQGDSAVYLCASSLVAGAYEQYFGPGTRLTVT.

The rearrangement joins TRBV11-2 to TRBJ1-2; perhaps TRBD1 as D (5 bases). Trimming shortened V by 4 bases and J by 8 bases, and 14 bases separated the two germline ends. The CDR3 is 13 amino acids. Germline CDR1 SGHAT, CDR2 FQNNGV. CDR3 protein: CASSSRGKVGYTF. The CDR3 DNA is TGTGCCAGCAGCTCTAGGGGAAAGGTGGGCTACACCTTC. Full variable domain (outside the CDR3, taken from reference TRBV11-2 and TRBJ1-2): EAGVAQSPRYKIIEKRQSVAFWCNPISGHATLYWYQQILGQGPKLLIQFQNNGVVDDSQLPKDRFSAERLKGVDSTLKIQPAKLEDSAVYLCASSSRGKVGYTFGSGTRLTVV.

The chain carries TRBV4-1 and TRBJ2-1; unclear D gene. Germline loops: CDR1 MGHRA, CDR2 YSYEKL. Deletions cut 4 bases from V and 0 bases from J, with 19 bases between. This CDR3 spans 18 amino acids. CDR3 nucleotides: TGCGCCAGCAGCCCCAAAAAGGGAACTACCTCCTCCTACAATGAGCAGTTCTTC. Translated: CASSPKKGTTSSYNEQFF.

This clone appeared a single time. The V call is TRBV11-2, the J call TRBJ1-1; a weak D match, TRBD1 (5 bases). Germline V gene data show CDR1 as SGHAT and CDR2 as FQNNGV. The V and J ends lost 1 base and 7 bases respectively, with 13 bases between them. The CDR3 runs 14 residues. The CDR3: CASSLVILQGEAFF. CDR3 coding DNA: TGTGCCAGCAGCTTAGTGATTCTTCAGGGTGAAGCTTTCTTT.

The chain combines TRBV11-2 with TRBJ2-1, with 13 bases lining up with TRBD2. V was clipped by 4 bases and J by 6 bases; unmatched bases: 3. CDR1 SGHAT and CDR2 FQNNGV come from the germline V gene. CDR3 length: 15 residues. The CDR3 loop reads CASSSGLAGVNEQFF. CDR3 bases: TGTGCCAGCAGCTCCGGACTAGCGGGAGTCAATGAGCAGTTCTTC.

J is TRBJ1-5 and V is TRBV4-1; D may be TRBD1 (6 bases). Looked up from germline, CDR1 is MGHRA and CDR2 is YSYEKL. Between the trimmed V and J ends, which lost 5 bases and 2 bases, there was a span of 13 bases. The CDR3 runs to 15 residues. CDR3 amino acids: CASSERGLGNQPQHF. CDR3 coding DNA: TGCGCCAGCAGCGAAAGGGGGTTAGGCAATCAGCCCCAGCATTTT.

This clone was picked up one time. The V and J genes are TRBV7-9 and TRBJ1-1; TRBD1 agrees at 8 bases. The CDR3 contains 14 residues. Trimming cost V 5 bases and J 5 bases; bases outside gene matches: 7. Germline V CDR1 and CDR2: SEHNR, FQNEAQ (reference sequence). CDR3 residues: CASSTSTGVTEAFF. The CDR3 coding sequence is TGTGCCAGCAGCACCTCGACAGGGGTGACTGAAGCTTTCTTT.

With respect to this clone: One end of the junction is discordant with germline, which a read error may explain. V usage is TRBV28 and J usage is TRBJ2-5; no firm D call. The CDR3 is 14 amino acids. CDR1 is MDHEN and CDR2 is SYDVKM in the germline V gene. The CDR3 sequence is CASRVGPPQGTQYF. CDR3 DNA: TGTGCCAGCAGGGTGGGTCCCCCCCAAGGGACCCAGTACTTC.

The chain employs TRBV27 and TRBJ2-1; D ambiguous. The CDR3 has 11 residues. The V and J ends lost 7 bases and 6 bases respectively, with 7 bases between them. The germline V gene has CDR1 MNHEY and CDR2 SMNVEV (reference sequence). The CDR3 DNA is TGTGCCAGCATGGCAGGCAATGAGCAGTTCTTC. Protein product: CASMAGNEQFF.

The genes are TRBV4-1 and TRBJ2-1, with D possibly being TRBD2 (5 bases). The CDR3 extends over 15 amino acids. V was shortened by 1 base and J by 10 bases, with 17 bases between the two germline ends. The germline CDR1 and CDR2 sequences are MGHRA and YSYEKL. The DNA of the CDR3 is TGCGCCAGCAGCCAAGGGAGTACAGCGGTAGCGGAGCAGTTCTTC. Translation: CASSQGSTAVAEQFF.

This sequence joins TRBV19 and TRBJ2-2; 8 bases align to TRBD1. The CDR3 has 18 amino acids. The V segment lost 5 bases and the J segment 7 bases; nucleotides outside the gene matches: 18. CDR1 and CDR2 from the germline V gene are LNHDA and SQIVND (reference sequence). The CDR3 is CASSAPQHRDRWYGELFF. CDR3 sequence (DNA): TGTGCCAGTAGTGCGCCACAGCACCGGGACAGGTGGTACGGGGAGCTGTTTTTT.

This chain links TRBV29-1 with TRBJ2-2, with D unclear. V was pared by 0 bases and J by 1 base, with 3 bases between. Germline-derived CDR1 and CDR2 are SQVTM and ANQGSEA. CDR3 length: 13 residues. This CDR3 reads CSVEDGNTGELFF. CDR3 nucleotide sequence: TGCAGCGTTGAAGATGGGAACACCGGGGAGCTGTTTTTT.

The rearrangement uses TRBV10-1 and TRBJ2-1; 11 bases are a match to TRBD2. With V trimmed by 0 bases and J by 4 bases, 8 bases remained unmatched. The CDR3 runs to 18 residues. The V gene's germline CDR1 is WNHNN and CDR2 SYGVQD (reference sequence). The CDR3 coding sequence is TGCGCCAGCAGTGAGTCGAGGGCGACTAGCGGGGAATACAATGAGCAGTTCTTC. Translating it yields CASSESRATSGEYNEQFF.

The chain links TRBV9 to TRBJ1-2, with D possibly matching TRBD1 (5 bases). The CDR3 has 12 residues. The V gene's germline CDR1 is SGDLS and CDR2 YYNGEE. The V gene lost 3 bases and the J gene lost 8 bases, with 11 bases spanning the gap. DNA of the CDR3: TGTGCCAGCAGCGGGCAGGGTACGGGCTACACCTTC. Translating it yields CASSGQGTGYTF. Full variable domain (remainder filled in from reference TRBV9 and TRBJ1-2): DSGVTQTPKHLITATGQRVTLRCSPRSGDLSVYWYQQSLDQGLQFLIQYYNGEERAKGNILERFSAQQFPDLHSELNLSSLELGDSALYFCASSGQGTGYTFGSGTRLTVV.

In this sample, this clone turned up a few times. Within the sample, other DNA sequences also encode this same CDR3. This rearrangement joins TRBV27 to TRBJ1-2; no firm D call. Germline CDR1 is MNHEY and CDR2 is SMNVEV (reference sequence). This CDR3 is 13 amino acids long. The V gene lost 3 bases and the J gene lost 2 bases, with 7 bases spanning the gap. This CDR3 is CASSLTGNYGYTF. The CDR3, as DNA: TGTGCCAGCAGTTTGACGGGAAACTATGGCTACACCTTC.

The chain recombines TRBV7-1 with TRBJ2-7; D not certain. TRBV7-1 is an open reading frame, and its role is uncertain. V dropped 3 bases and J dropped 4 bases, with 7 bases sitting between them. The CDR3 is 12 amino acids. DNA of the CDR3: TGTGCCAGCAGCTCGACCTATTACGAGCAGTACTTC. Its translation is CASSSTYYEQYF.